The entry below gives a single T cell receptor (beta chain) sequence along with its context. The record originates from a study of T cell changes during pregnancy in multiple sclerosis. Method: immunoSEQ multiplex PCR; TCRdb's copy keeps in-frame clones and lacks some. Here the sample spans roughly 49,000 clones, 85% to 95% being singletons. Losses at the gene ends were 8 bases for V and 6 bases for J; bases not matched to a gene: 6. CDR3 length: 12 residues. Germline loops: CDR1 MNHEY, CDR2 SMNVEV (reference sequence). The J gene is TRBJ2-7, the V gene TRBV27; 8 bases are a match to TRBD1. This sample comprised CD8+ T cells from peripheral blood mononuclear cells, obtained in the first trimester of pregnancy. This receptor was identified in a female donor with multiple sclerosis, enrolled in a pregnancy study. The chain's CDR3 is CASSGGPREQYF. CDR3 coding DNA: TGTGCCAGCTCAGGGGGCCCCCGCGAGCAGTACTTC.